This T cell receptor beta chain is drawn from a study of sequential checkpoint blockade in melanoma. Overall study context: Arm A got nivolumab then ipilimumab; arm B the reverse, 1:1. About 89 pretreatment tumor DNA samples were TCRβ immunosequenced.

Of note for this clone: Its specificity is unknown.

The CDR3 totals 16 residues. Trimming shortened V by 4 bases and J by 4 bases, and 20 bases separated the two germline ends. Germline lookup yields CDR1 SGDLS and CDR2 YYNGEE. The method was immunoSEQ multiplex PCR; TCRdb's version includes in-frame clones alone and lacks a portion of them. The sample holds about 13,000 clones, around 25% seen once. General study findings and limits: For nivolumab-first patients, baseline tumor clonality was associated with response. Patients with week-13 increases in T-cell fraction and clonality benefited about 30 times more often.

Treatment meaning: randomized to nivolumab then ipilimumab (arm A) or the reverse (arm B). The source material was tumor tissue (inferred from file names), sampled from a patient given nivolumab and ipilimumab in sequence. This TCR was recovered from a human donor with melanoma. This chain joins TRBV9 and TRBJ1-2, with D uncertain. CDR3 amino acids: CASSSLQSGVGYGYTF. CDR3 coding DNA: TGTGCCAGCAGCTCACTACAAAGTGGGGTCGGCTATGGCTACACCTTC.